A single sample gave rise to the 26 T cell receptor beta chains below, sequenced in a study of shared clonotypes between healthy human individuals. The protocol was immunoSEQ multiplex PCR, while the TCRdb copy is restricted to in-frame clones and leaves out a portion. Among about 500,000 clones listed, more than 70% were seen once. The specimen was PBMCs. The receptors shown here come from a woman between 35 and 50 years old in good health. Some clones in this sample may be carry-over from other donors' samples.

Notes on this clone: A far larger clone is a single base away, which makes a read error likely. The chain joins TRBV18 to TRBJ2-5; TRBD2 aligns across 11 bases. V lost 7 bases, J lost 5 bases, and 3 bases stayed unmatched. This CDR3 region has 13 residues. Germline lookup yields CDR1 KGHSH and CDR2 LQKENI. The CDR3 region is CASLLAGDETQYF. DNA for the CDR3: TGTGCCAGCTTACTAGCGGGAGATGAGACCCAGTACTTC.

The genes are TRBV29-1 and TRBJ2-7; 9 nucleotides line up with TRBD1. The ends lost 1 base at V and 6 bases at J; junction bases unmatched: 4. CDR3 length equals 13 residues. CDR1 and CDR2 from the germline V gene are SQVTM and ANQGSEA. DNA for the CDR3: TGCAGCGTTGAAGTAGGACAGGGGAGCGAGCAGTACTTC. This translates into CSVEVGQGSEQYF.

This chain uses TRBV7-8 with TRBJ2-3, with 7 bases lining up with TRBD1. Germline CDR1 reads SGHVS; CDR2 reads FQNEAQ. J lost 1 base, V lost 7 bases, and 5 bases had no gene match. The length of the CDR3 is 14 residues. CDR3 region: CASIRDRRTDTQYF. DNA of the CDR3: TGTGCCAGCATCCGGGACAGACGCACAGATACGCAGTATTTT.

The chain employs TRBV7-3 and TRBJ2-3, with 12 bases matching TRBD2. The CDR3 is 16 amino acids. CDR1 is SGHTA and CDR2 is FQGTGA in the germline V gene. V trimming: 4 bases; J trimming: 4 bases; junction bases outside the gene matches: 6. The CDR3 is CASSSSSGRAPDTQYF. The DNA of the CDR3 is TGTGCCAGCAGCTCATCTAGCGGGAGGGCCCCAGATACGCAGTATTTT.

The rearrangement links TRBV7-9 to TRBJ2-7; 11 bases map to TRBD1. Germline loops: CDR1 SEHNR, CDR2 FQNEAQ (reference sequence). The V and J ends lost 10 bases and 2 bases, in that order; junction bases with no gene match: 1. CDR3 size: 12 residues. CDR3 sequence: CAMGQGAYEQYF. In DNA, the CDR3 is TGTGCCATGGGACAGGGGGCCTACGAGCAGTACTTC. The full variable domain, in which reference TRBV7-9 and TRBJ2-7 provide the parts outside the CDR3, is DTGVSQNPRHKITKRGQNVTFRCDPISEHNRLYWYRQTLGQGPEFLTYFQNEAQLEKSRLLSDRFSAERPKGSFSTLEIQRTEQGDSAMYLCAMGQGAYEQYFGPGTRLTVT.

The chain uses TRBV11-3 and TRBJ2-5, with D perhaps matching TRBD1 (6 bases). The CDR3 loop spans 15 amino acids. The germline V gene encodes CDR1 SGHNT and CDR2 YENEEA. V gave up 1 base and J gave up 2 bases, with 11 bases separating them. In DNA form, the CDR3 reads TGTGCCAGCAGCTTAGGGGGGCAGCTACAAGAGACCCAGTACTTC. It encodes CASSLGGQLQETQYF.

This chain uses TRBV5-4 with TRBJ2-1; 8 positions match TRBD2. Germline CDR1 SGHNT, CDR2 YYREEE (reference sequence). The CDR3 contains 17 residues. Trimming at V came to 0 bases and at J to 4 bases, leaving 9 bases not matched to a gene. For the CDR3, the DNA is TGTGCCAGCAGCTTGGGGGGGGCAGCGGGAGCTTACAATGAGCAGTTCTTC. This sequence encodes CASSLGGAAGAYNEQFF.

The V and J genes are TRBV28 and TRBJ1-5; D perhaps matches TRBD1 (5 bases). CDR3 length: 13 residues. Germline V gene data show CDR1 as MDHEN and CDR2 as SYDVKM. V gave up 7 bases and J gave up 5 bases, with 12 bases separating them. The CDR3: CASNSGLYQPQHF. DNA for the CDR3: TGTGCCAGCAATTCGGGACTATATCAGCCCCAGCATTTT.

Worth noting for this clone: A much larger clone lies one base from this, so it may be a read error. The sample carries other DNA sequences with the same CDR3. This rearrangement joins TRBV7-8 to TRBJ1-1; D unresolved. Looked up from germline, CDR1 is SGHVS and CDR2 is FQNEAQ. The CDR3 covers 18 residues. The V gene lost 2 bases and the J gene lost 0 bases, with 19 bases spanning the gap. The CDR3 here is CASSLTMRRRTVNTEAFF. The CDR3 DNA sequence: TGTGCCAGCAGCTTAACGATGAGACGGCGTACCGTGAACACTGAAGCTTTCTTT.

The gene calls are TRBV5-8 and TRBJ2-5, with a tentative D call TRBD1 (5 bases). Near its end, the DNA agrees better with TRBJ2-7, so the J call may be wrong. Germline loops: CDR1 SGHTS, CDR2 YDEGEE. The CDR3 loop spans 13 amino acids. Written as DNA, the CDR3 is TGTGCCAGCAGCTTGAGGGGCTCCTACGAGCAGTACTTC. Translation: CASSLRGSYEQYF.

The V and J genes are TRBV10-3 and TRBJ1-2; D remains unclear. With 7 bases removed from V and 8 bases from J, the gap between germline ends came to 17 bases. Germline V gives CDR1 ENHRY, CDR2 SYGVKD. This CDR3 has 13 amino acids. This CDR3 is CAITSPAGRGYTF. The CDR3 DNA is TGTGCCATCACAAGCCCAGCGGGGAGGGGCTACACCTTC.

The chain joins TRBV11-2 to TRBJ2-7; 10 bases are a match to TRBD2. The CDR3 has 17 residues. J gave up 4 bases and V 2 bases, and 11 bases lay outside the gene matches. Germline V lookup: CDR1 SGHAT, CDR2 FQNNGV. For the CDR3, the DNA is TGTGCCAGCAGCTTAACCGGGACTAGCGACCGAAATTACGAGCAGTACTTC. Translating gives CASSLTGTSDRNYEQYF.

The rearrangement joins TRBV5-1 to TRBJ2-7; 8 bases align to TRBD2. Germline CDR1 reads SGHRS; CDR2 reads YFSETQ. V gave up 2 bases and J gave up 4 bases; unmatched junction bases: 11. This CDR3 region has 16 residues. The CDR3 nucleotides read TGCGCCAGCAGCTTACTTGCGGGAGGCAGGTCTTACGAGCAGTACTTC. It is translated as CASSLLAGGRSYEQYF.

The genes are TRBV2 and TRBJ2-7, with TRBD1 identical over 8 bases. Looked up from germline, CDR1 is SNHLY and CDR2 is FYNNEI. V trimming: 4 bases; J trimming: 4 bases; junction bases outside the gene matches: 0. The CDR3 totals 12 residues. The chain's CDR3 is CASSGQGYEQYF. CDR3 nucleotide sequence: TGTGCCAGCAGTGGACAGGGGTACGAGCAGTACTTC.

V gene TRBV5-5 combines with J gene TRBJ1-2; D gene ambiguous. The CDR3 is made up of 12 amino acids. Germline CDR1 reads SGHKS; CDR2 reads YYEKEE (reference sequence). The V and J ends lost 0 bases and 8 bases respectively, with 8 bases between them. Here the CDR3 reads CASSLVPWGYTF. CDR3 coding DNA: TGTGCCAGCAGCTTGGTTCCGTGGGGCTACACCTTC.

The chain combines TRBV5-5 with TRBJ2-7; weak D call: TRBD2 (5 bases). There are 15 residues in the CDR3. The V gene lost 4 bases and the J gene lost 0 bases, with 14 bases spanning the gap. Germline assignment: CDR1 SGHKS and CDR2 YYEKEE (reference sequence). The CDR3 reads CASSLDFAYSYEQYF. CDR3 coding DNA: TGTGCCAGCAGCCTGGACTTTGCTTACTCCTACGAGCAGTACTTC.

This rearrangement joins TRBV6-5 to TRBJ2-1; 11 positions agree with TRBD2. This CDR3 is built from 14 residues. The V gene's germline CDR1 is MNHEY and CDR2 SVGAGI. V dropped 5 bases and J dropped 6; count of bases not matched to a gene: 3. DNA for the CDR3: TGTGCCAGCAGTAAAGGGACTAGCGGCAATGAGCAGTTCTTC. It is translated as CASSKGTSGNEQFF.

V and J are TRBV28 and TRBJ2-1, with TRBD2 matching 7 bases. The V gene end was trimmed by 7 bases and the J gene end by 3 bases; junction bases not matched to a gene: 9. Germline values: CDR1 MDHEN, CDR2 SYDVKM. CDR3 size: 15 residues. CDR3 residues: CASTPLSSGYNEQFF. The CDR3, as DNA: TGTGCCAGCACCCCGCTTTCTAGCGGCTACAATGAGCAGTTCTTC.

The chain combines TRBV15 with TRBJ1-4; D might be TRBD1 (5 bases). The CDR3 spans 14 residues. Looked up from germline, CDR1 is LNHNV and CDR2 is YYDKDF (reference sequence). Trimming stripped 5 bases from V and 5 bases from J, with 12 bases between. CDR3 region: CATSGNRRNEKLFF. CDR3 nucleotide sequence: TGTGCCACCAGCGGGAACAGGAGGAATGAAAAACTGTTTTTT.

The rearrangement links TRBV27 to TRBJ2-1, with 9 bases aligning to TRBD2. This CDR3 comprises 15 residues. Germline values: CDR1 MNHEY, CDR2 SMNVEV (reference sequence). Germline trimming cut 2 bases from V and 8 bases from J; bases unmatched to any gene: 7. CDR3 coding DNA: TGTGCCAGCAGTTTAGTGGGACTAGCTTGGGATGAGCAGTTCTTC. Translated: CASSLVGLAWDEQFF.

The chain joins TRBV7-2 to TRBJ2-1, with D unclear. Per germline, CDR1 SGHTA and CDR2 FQGNSA. Trimming removed 6 bases at V and 8 bases at J, with 14 bases between. The CDR3 spans 13 residues. CDR3 nucleotides: TGTGCCAGCAGTCCGCCAGTAGAGGATGAGCAGTTCTTC. Protein product: CASSPPVEDEQFF.

The chain joins TRBV7-3 to TRBJ2-7, with D hard to call. CDR1 and CDR2 (germline): SGHTA, FQGTGA. CDR3 length: 14 amino acids. The V end lost 5 bases, the J end lost 3 bases, and 14 bases lay between the germline ends. CDR3 in DNA: TGTGCCAGCAGCGCGGACGGGCGAAACTACGAGCAGTACTTC. This gives the protein CASSADGRNYEQYF.

As to this clone: A single base is all that separates this from a far larger clone, so a read error is likely. The sample has other DNA sequences that encode this CDR3 too. The chain uses TRBV27 and TRBJ2-7, with D unresolved. Trimming removed 6 bases at V and 4 bases at J, with 10 bases between. The germline V gene has CDR1 MNHEY and CDR2 SMNVEV (reference sequence). CDR3 length: 12 amino acids. The CDR3: CASRSPSYEQYF. The DNA for the CDR3 is TGTGCCAGCAGGTCCCCTTCGTACGAGCAGTACTTC.

V gene TRBV6-5 combines with J gene TRBJ2-7; the D is unclear. Germline assignment: CDR1 MNHEY and CDR2 SVGAGI. V lost 3 bases to trimming and J lost 2 bases, with 2 bases between them. The CDR3 runs to 11 residues. The CDR3 sequence: CASSYTYEQYF. CDR3 coding DNA: TGTGCCAGCAGTTATACCTACGAGCAGTACTTC.

The V call is TRBV7-8, the J call TRBJ2-1; TRBD2 aligns across 7 bases. The CDR3 length is 16 residues. The junction had 7 bases not matched to a gene; V was cut back by 5 bases and J by 0 bases. Germline V gene sequence: CDR1 SGHVS, CDR2 FQNEAQ. CDR3 loop: CASSQHRTSSYNEQFF. CDR3 bases: TGTGCCAGCAGCCAGCACCGGACTAGCTCCTACAATGAGCAGTTCTTC.

This sequence joins TRBV6-1 and TRBJ2-3; 8 nucleotides match TRBD1. This CDR3 spans 15 amino acids. Germline V gene sequence: CDR1 MNHNS, CDR2 SASEGT. Trimming took 7 bases from V and 0 from J; bases not matched to a gene: 6. For the CDR3, the DNA is TGTGCCAGCAAAGGTGACAGGGGTAGCACAGATACGCAGTATTTT. Protein product: CASKGDRGSTDTQYF.